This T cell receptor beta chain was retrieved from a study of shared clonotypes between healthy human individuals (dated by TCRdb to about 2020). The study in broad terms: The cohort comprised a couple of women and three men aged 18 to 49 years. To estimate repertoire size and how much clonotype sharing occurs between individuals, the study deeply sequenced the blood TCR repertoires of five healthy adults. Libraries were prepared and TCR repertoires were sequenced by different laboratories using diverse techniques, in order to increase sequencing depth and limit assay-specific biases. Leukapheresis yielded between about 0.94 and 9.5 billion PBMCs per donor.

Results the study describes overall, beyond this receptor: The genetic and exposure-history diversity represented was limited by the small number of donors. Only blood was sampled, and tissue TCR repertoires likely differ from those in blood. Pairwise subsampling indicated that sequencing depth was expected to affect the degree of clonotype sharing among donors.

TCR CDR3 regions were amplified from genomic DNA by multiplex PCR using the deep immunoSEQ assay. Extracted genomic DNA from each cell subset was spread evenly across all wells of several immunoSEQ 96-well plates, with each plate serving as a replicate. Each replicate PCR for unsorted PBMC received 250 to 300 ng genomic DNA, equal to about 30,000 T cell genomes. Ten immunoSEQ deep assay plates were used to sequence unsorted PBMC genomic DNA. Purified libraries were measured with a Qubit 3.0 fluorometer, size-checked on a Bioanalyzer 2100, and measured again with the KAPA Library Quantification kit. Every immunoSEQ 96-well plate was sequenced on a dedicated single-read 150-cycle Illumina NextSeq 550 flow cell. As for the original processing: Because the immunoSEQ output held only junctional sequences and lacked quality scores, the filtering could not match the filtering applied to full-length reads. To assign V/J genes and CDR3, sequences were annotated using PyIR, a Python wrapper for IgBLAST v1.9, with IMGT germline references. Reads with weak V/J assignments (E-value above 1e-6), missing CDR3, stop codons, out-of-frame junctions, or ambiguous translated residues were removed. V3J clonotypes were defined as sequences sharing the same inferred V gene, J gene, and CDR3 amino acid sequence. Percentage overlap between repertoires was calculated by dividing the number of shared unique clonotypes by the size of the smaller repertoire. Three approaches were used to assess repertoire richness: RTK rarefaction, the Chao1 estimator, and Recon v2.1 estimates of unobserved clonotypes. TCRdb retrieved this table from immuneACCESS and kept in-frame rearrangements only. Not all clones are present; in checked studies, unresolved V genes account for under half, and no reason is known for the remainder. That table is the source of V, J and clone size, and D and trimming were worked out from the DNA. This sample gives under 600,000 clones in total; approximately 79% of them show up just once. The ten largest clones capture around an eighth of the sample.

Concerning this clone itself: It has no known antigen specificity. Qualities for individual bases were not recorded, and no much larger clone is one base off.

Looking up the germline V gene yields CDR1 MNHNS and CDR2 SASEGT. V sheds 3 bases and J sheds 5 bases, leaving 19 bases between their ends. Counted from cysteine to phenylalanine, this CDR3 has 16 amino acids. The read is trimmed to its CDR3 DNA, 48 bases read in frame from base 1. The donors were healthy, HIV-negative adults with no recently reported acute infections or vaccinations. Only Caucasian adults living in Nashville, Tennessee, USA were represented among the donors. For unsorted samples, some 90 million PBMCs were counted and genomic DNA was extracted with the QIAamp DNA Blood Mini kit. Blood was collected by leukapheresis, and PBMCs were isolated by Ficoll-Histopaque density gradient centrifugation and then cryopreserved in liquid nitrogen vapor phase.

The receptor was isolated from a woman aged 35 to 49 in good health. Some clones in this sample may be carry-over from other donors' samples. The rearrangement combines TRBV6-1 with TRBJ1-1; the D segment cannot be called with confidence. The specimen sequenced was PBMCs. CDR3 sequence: CASSDNGVRRRTEAFF. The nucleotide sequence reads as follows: TGTGCCAGCAGTGATAACGGGGTCAGAAGAAGGACTGAAGCTTTCTTT.